Detailed here is one TCR beta chain. Its antigen is currently unknown. Looked up from germline, CDR1 is SQVTM and CDR2 is ANQGSEA. CDR3 length: 15 amino acids. The V and J ends lost 4 bases and 3 bases, in that order; junction bases with no gene match: 6. PCR used 60 Vbeta primers and 13 Jbeta primers. Some clones are missing from TCRdb's copy, which holds only in-frame ones; the method was immunoSEQ multiplex PCR. The table lists more than 150,000 clones, approximately 79% of them singletons. These data are taken from a study of cytomegalovirus exposure and HLA in healthy donors. Broader study findings: Earlier analysis found most TCR beta V segments productive about 90% or about 30% of the time. In most subjects, TCR beta sequences reportedly gave accurate predictions of HLA-A and HLA-B alleles. TCR beta chains numbering some 160 were designated cytomegalovirus-associated.

The sample comprised PBMCs. This sequence originates from a woman in her 50s in good health and CMV-seropositive. The rearrangement uses TRBV29-1 and TRBJ1-1, with 12 bases matching TRBD1. The CDR3 is CSVVPGQGADTEAFF. Here the CDR3 DNA reads TGCAGCGTTGTACCGGGACAGGGGGCGGACACTGAAGCTTTCTTT.